The clone carrying this T cell receptor (beta chain) has just a few counts. These data originate in a study of blood T cell repertoires in COVID-19. In the authors' workflow: Amplification from reference gene primers served as the basis for estimated nucleated cell counts. Clones were read by immunoSEQ multiplex PCR, and TCRdb kept only the in-frame ones, dropping some. The D gene and trimming were derived from the DNA, and the V and J assignments and clone size from that table. The profile shows 200,000 to 300,000 clones, roughly four fifths of them singletons. Material for sequencing was peripheral blood. The sequence was obtained from a woman between 70 and 85 years old with acute or convalescent COVID-19.

CDR3 coding DNA: TGTGCCAGCAGTGAATACCCTCGGTATGAGCAGTTCTTC. As protein: CASSEYPRYEQFF. The chain joins TRBV6-1 to TRBJ2-1; no definite D call. Trimming removed 2 bases at V and 8 bases at J, with 10 bases between. Germline loops: CDR1 MNHNS, CDR2 SASEGT. The CDR3 spans 13 residues.